This T cell receptor beta chain was profiled in a study of cytomegalovirus exposure and HLA in healthy donors. Study observations and caveats: Later findings reportedly placed an Asian-associated ancestry cluster below the approximately 670-donor mean for N-insertions.

The PCR contained 60 Vbeta and 13 Jbeta primers. The method was immunoSEQ multiplex PCR; TCRdb's version includes in-frame clones alone and lacks a portion of them. The sample gives more than 100,000 clones, less than 75% of which show up once; around 4.1% is in the top ten. Details on this clone: What it binds is not known.

This TCR was recovered from a woman aged 40 to 50 in good health and CMV-seronegative. The sample was PBMCs.

This CDR3 reads CASRSGTAMNTEAFF. The CDR3 region has the DNA TGTGCCTCACGGTCCGGGACAGCCATGAACACTGAAGCTTTCTTT. This chain joins TRBV2 and TRBJ1-1; TRBD1 aligns across 7 bases. The J segment lost 0 bases and the V segment lost 11 bases, leaving 12 bases of the junction unmatched. The germline V gene encodes CDR1 SNHLY and CDR2 FYNNEI. The CDR3 consists of 15 residues.